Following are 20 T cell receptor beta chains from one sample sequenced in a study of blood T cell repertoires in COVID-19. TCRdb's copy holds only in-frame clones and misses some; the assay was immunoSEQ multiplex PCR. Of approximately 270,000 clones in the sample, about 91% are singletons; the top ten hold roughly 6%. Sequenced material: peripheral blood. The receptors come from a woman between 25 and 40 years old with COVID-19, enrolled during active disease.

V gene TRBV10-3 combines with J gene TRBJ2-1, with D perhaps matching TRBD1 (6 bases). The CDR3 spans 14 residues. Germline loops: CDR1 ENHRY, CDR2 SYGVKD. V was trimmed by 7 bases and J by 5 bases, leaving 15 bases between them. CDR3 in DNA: TGTGCCATCAATGGGGGCACTGTGCACAATGAGCAGTTCTTC. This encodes CAINGGTVHNEQFF.

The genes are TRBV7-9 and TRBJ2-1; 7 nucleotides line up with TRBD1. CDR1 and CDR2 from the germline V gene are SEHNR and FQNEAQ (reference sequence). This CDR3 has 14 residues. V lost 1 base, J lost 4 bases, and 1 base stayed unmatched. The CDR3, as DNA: TGTGCCAGCAGCTTAGGGGGACAGTACAATGAGCAGTTCTTC. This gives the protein CASSLGGQYNEQFF.

CDR3 coding DNA: TGTGCCAGCAGCTTTGGGACAAGTCAGCCCCAGCATTTT. Protein: CASSFGTSQPQHF. This sequence joins TRBV7-8 and TRBJ1-5, with D tentatively TRBD1 (6 bases). The CDR3 covers 13 residues. Germline V gene sequence: CDR1 SGHVS, CDR2 FQNEAQ. V was clipped by 3 bases and J by 6 bases, with 9 bases between them.

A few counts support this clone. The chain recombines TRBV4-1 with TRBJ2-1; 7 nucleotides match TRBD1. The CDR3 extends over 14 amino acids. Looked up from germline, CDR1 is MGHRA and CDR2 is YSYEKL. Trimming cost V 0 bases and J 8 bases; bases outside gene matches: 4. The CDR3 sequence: CASSQDPGGDEQFF. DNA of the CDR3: TGCGCCAGCAGCCAAGATCCAGGGGGAGATGAGCAGTTCTTC.

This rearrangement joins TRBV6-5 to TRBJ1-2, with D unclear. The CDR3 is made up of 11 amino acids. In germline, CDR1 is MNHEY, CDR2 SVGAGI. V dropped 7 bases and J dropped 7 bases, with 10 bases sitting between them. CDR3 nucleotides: TGTGCCAGCACCCGGGAGGGTGGCTACACCTTC. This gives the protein CASTREGGYTF.

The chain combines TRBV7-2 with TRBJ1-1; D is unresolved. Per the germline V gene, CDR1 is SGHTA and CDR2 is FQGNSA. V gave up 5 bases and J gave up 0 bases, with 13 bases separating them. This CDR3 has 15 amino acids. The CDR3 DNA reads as TGTGCCAGCAGCCCCCGGGGAGTTATGAACACTGAAGCTTTCTTT. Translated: CASSPRGVMNTEAFF. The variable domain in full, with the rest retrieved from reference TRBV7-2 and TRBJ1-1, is GAGVSQSPSNKVTEKGKDVELRCDPISGHTALYWYRQSLGQGLEFLIYFQGNSAPDKSGLPSDRFSAERTGGSVSTLTIQRTQQEDSAVYLCASSPRGVMNTEAFFGQGTRLTVV.

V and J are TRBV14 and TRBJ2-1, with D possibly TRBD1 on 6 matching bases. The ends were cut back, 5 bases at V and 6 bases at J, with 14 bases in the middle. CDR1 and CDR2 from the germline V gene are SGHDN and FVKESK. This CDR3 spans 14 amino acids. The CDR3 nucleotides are TGTGCCAGCAGCTTAACAGGGCGGATCAATGAGCAGTTCTTC. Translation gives CASSLTGRINEQFF.

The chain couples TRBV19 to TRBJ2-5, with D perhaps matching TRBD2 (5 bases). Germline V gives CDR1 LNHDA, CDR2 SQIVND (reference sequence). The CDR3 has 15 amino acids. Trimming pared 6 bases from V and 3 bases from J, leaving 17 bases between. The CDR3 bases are TGTGCCAGTAGCGTTAGGGTGAGGCGGGAAGAGACCCAGTACTTC. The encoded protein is CASSVRVRREETQYF.

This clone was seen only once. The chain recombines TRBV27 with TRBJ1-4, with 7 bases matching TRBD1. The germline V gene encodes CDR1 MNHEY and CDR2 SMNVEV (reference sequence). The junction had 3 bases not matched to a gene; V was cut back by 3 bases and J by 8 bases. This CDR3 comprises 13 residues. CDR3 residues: CASSLGQYEKLFF. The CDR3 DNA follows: TGTGCCAGCAGTTTGGGACAGTACGAAAAACTGTTTTTT.

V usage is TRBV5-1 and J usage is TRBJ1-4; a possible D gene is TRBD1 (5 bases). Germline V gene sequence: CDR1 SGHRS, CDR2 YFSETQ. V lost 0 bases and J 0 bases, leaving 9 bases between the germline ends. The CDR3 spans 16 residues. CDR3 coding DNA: TGCGCCAGCAGCTTGGCCTTAGGGGCAACTAATGAAAAACTGTTTTTT. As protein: CASSLALGATNEKLFF.

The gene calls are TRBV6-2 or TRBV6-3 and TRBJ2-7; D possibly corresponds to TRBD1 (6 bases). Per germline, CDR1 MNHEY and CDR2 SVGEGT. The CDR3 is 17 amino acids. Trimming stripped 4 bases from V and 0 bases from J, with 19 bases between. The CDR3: CASSSGTSPFNSYEQYF. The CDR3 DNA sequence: TGTGCCAGCAGTTCCGGGACAAGTCCCTTTAACTCCTACGAGCAGTACTTC.

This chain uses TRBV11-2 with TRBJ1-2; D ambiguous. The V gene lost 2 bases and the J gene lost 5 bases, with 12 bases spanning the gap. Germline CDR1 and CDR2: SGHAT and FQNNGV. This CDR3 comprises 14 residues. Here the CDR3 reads CASSLQDSFYGYTF. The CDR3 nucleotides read TGTGCCAGCAGCTTACAGGATTCCTTTTATGGCTACACCTTC.

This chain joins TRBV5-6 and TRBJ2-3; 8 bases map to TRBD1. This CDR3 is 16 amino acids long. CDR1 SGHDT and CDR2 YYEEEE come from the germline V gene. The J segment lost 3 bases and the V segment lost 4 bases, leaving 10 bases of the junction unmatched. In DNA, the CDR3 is TGTGCCAGCAGCGCCACTACAGGGGGTTTGACAGATACGCAGTATTTT. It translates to CASSATTGGLTDTQYF.

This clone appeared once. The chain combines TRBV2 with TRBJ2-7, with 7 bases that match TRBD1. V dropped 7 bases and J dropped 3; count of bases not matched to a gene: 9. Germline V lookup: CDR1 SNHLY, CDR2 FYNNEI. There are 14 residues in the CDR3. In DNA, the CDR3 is TGTGCCAGCAACCGGGGTTCAGGGGGCTACGAGCAGTACTTC. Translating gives CASNRGSGGYEQYF.

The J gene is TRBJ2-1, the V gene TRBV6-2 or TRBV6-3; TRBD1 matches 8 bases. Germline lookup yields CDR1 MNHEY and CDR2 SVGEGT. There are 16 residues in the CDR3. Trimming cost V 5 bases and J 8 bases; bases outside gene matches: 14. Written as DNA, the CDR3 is TGTGCCAGCAGTGACGGCGGACAGGGACGGGACGATGAGCAGTTCTTC. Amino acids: CASSDGGQGRDDEQFF.

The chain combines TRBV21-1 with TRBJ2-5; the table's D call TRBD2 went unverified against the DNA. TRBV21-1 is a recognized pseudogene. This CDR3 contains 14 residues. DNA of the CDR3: TGTGCCAGCACCATGACTAGTTGCACAGAGACCCAGTACTTC. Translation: CASTMTSCTETQYF.

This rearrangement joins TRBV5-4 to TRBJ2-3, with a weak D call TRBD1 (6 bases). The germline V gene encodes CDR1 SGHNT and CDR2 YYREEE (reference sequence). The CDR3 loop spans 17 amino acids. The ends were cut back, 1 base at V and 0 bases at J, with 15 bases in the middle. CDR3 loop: CASSLSKGVSSTDTQYF. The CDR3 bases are TGTGCCAGCAGCTTGAGTAAGGGGGTATCTAGCACAGATACGCAGTATTTT.

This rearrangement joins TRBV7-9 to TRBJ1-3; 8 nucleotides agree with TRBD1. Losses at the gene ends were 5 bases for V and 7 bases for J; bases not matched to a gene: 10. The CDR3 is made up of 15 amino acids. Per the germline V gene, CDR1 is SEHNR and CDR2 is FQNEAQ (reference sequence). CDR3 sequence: CASSIDRGQGNTIYF. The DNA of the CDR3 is TGTGCCAGCAGCATTGACAGGGGCCAAGGGAACACCATATATTTT.

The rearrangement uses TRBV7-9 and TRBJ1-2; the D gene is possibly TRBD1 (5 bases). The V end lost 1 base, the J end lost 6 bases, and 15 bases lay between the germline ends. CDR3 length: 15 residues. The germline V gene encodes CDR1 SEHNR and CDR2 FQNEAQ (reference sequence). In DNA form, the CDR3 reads TGTGCCAGCAGCTTAGATATAGGCAGGGAGGATGGCTACACCTTC. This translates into CASSLDIGREDGYTF.

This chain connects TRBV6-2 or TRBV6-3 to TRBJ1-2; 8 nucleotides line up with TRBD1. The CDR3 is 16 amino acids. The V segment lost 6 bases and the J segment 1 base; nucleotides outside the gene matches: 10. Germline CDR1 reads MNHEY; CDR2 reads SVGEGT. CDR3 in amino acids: CASSSRTRGLNYGYTF. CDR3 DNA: TGTGCCAGCAGCTCTCGAACCAGGGGGCTTAACTATGGCTACACCTTC.